The entry below gives a single T cell receptor beta chain sequence along with its context. Antigen specificity is unknown. The record originates from a study of response to subunit inactivated influenza vaccine. Each CDR3 protein gets one entry after TCRdb re-called the RT-PCR reads with MiXCR. The sample holds 550,000 to 650,000 distinct CDR3 sequences; approximately 12% are singletons and the top ten take about 10%. General observations from the study: Authors suggested seasonal influenza vaccinations each recruit few new T cells.

J gave up 7 bases and V 4 bases, and 12 bases lay outside the gene matches. CDR1 and CDR2 (germline): MGHRA, YSYEKL. The CDR3 consists of 15 residues. This clonotype was obtained from a man aged 45-65 years who received an inactivated influenza vaccine. The material was PBMCs from blood, obtained on the day of vaccination. This chain joins TRBV4-1 and TRBJ1-2; 7 nucleotides line up with TRBD1. The CDR3 bases are TGCGCCAGCAGCCCTCAGGACAGGCTCGGAACTGGCTACACCTTC. Residues: CASSPQDRLGTGYTF.